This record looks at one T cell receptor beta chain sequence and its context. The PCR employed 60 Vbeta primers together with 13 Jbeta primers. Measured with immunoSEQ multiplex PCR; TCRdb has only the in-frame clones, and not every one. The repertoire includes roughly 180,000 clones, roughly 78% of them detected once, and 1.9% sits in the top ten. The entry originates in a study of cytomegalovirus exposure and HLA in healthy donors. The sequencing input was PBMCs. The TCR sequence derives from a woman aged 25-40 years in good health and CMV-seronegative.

Here the CDR3 reads CASSPSRGTQYF. The CDR3 DNA sequence: TGTGCCAGCAGCCCCTCGCGGGGGACCCAGTACTTC. This chain links TRBV14 with TRBJ2-5; a weak D match, TRBD2 (6 bases). The germline V gene encodes CDR1 SGHDN and CDR2 FVKESK. Trimming stripped 4 bases from V and 7 bases from J, with 10 bases between. The CDR3 is made up of 12 amino acids.